Listed below are T cell receptor beta chains from one sample, sequenced in a study of T cell repertoires in cytomegalovirus infection. TCRdb redid the calling of the reads with MiXCR, one entry per CDR3 protein. Of fewer than 250,000 distinct CDR3 sequences listed, roughly an eighth are singletons. Material for sequencing was PBMCs. These receptors all stem from a human donor in good health (CMV status not recorded). Some clones in this sample may be carry-over from other donors' samples. Each CDR3 is given with its conserved first and last residue. D genes are given only for firm matches. Size is omitted from some rows. Given values are once, few, many or a class for expanded clones.

J gene | V gene | D gene | clone size | CDR3 protein | CDR3 DNA
TRBJ2-5 | TRBV7-2 | TRBD2 | many | CASSLDRRGGARGETQYF | TGTGCCAGCAGCTTAGACCGCCGGGGGGGGGCTAGGGGAGAGACCCAGTACTTC
TRBJ2-5 | TRBV28 | - | - | CASTPRVLETQYF | TGTGCCAGCACCCCTAGGGTATTAGAGACCCAGTACTTC
TRBJ2-7 | TRBV7-2 | - | many | CASSFLQRDAYEQYF | TGTGCCAGCAGCTTCCTTCAAAGAGACGCCTACGAGCAGTACTTC
TRBJ2-5 | TRBV7-9 | - | many | CASSSSLKEAETQYF | TGTGCCAGCAGCTCGAGTTTAAAGGAGGCAGAGACCCAGTACTTC
TRBJ1-1 | TRBV6-2/TRBV6-3 | TRBD1 | - | CAIDRGRGTEAFF | TGTGCCATTGACAGGGGGAGAGGGACTGAAGCTTTCTTT
TRBJ2-3 | TRBV20-1 | TRBD2 | - | CSARRGGDTDTQYF | TGCAGTGCTCGCCGGGGGGGGGACACAGATACGCAGTATTTT
TRBJ1-1 | TRBV7-2 | TRBD1 | many | CASSWRLTGSNTEAFF | TGTGCCAGCAGCTGGCGGTTGACAGGGTCGAACACTGAAGCTTTCTTT
TRBJ1-1 | TRBV4-3 | - | - | CASSQGPLKEMNTEAFF | TGCGCCAGCAGCCAAGGGCCCCTTAAGGAGATGAACACTGAAGCTTTCTTT
TRBJ2-7 | TRBV11-2 | - | - | CASSLDRGILYEQYF | TGTGCCAGCAGCTTAGATCGAGGCATATTATACGAGCAGTACTTC
TRBJ1-5 | TRBV19 | - | - | CASRGGGKFLAQHF | TGTGCCAGTAGGGGGGGGGGTAAATTTCTCGCCCAGCATTTT
TRBJ2-6 | TRBV20-1 | - | - | CSARKTGSGANVLTF | TGCAGTGCTAGGAAGACAGGCTCTGGGGCCAACGTCCTGACTTTC
TRBJ2-7 | TRBV6-2/TRBV6-3 | TRBD1 | many | CASIVSDRGAYEQYF | TGTGCCAGCATAGTGTCCGACAGGGGGGCCTACGAGCAGTACTTC
TRBJ2-1 | TRBV6-5 | - | many | CASSRGGLYNEQFF | TGTGCCAGCAGCAGGGGGGGCCTTTACAATGAGCAGTTCTTC
TRBJ2-7 | TRBV7-2 | - | many | CASSFTSSEQYF | TGTGCCAGCAGCTTTACTAGTTCCGAGCAGTACTTC
TRBJ2-1 | TRBV7-2 | TRBD2 | many | CASILAVPYNEQFF | TGTGCCAGCATACTAGCGGTTCCCTACAATGAGCAGTTCTTC
TRBJ1-4 | TRBV28 | TRBD1 | - | CASGSDRGANEKLFF | TGTGCCAGCGGATCGGACAGGGGGGCTAATGAAAAACTGTTTTTT
TRBJ2-3 | TRBV10-3 | TRBD2 | many | CAISEKLAGGPDTQYF | TGTGCCATCAGTGAGAAACTAGCGGGGGGGCCAGATACGCAGTATTTT
TRBJ1-6 | TRBV20-1 | TRBD1 | once | CSASGRGQDSPLHF | TGCAGTGCTAGCGGCAGGGGGCAGGATTCACCCCTCCACTTT
TRBJ2-5 | TRBV6-2/TRBV6-3 | - | - | CASSFTEETQYF | TGTGCCAGCAGTTTCACCGAAGAGACCCAGTACTTC
TRBJ2-5 | TRBV7-6 | - | - | CASSFPDGGGQETQYF | TGTGCCAGCAGCTTCCCCGACGGGGGAGGCCAAGAGACCCAGTACTTC